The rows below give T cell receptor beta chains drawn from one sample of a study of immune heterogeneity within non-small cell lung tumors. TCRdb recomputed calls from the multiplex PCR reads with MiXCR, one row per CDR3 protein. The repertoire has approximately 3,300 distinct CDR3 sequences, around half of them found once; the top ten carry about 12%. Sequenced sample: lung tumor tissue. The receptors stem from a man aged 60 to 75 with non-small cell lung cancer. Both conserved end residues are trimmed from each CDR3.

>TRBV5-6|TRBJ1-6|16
ASSFGPKGSSYNSPLH
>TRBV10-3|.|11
AIRHREGETQY
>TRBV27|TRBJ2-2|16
ASSARVLIGGNTGELF
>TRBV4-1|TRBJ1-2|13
ASSQDNPGAYGYT
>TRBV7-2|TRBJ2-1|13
ASSRTSGGGSEQF
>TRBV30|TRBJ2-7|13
ACSSRGRGVCEQY
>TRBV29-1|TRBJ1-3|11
SVSQYSGNTIY
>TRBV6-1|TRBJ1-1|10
ASSDLQLEAF
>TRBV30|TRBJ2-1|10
AWSAPLQKQF
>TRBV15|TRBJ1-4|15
ATSSDLGTGHNKKLF
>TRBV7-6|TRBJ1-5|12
ASSLAGSNQPQH
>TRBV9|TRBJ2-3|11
ASSVGLTDTQY
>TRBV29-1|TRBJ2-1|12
SAPLAGFYNEQF